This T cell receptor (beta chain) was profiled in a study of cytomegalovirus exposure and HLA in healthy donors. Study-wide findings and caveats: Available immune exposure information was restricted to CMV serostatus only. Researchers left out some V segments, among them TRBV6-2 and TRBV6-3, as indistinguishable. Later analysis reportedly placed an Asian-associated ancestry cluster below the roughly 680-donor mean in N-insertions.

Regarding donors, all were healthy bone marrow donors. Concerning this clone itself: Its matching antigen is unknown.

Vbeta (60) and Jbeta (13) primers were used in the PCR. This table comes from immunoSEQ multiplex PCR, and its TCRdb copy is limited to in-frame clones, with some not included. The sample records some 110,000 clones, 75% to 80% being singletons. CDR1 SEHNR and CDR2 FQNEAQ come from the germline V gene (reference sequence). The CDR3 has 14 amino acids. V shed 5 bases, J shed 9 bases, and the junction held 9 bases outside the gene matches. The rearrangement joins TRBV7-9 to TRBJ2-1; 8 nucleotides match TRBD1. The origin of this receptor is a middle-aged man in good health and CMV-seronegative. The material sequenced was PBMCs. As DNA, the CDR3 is TGTGCCAGCAGCCTGGGACAGGCTATTGTTGAGCAGTTCTTC. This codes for CASSLGQAIVEQFF. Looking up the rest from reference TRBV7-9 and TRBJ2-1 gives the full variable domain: DTGVSQNPRHKITKRGQNVTFRCDPISEHNRLYWYRQTLGQGPEFLTYFQNEAQLEKSRLLSDRFSAERPKGSFSTLEIQRTEQGDSAMYLCASSLGQAIVEQFFGPGTRLTVL.